This T cell receptor beta chain was recovered during a study of T cells in Graves' hyperthyroidism and ophthalmopathy. For the study at large: At initial diagnosis, before any treatment had begun, peripheral blood was obtained. Overall study findings and caveats: Using 13 V-J features, a model discriminated ophthalmopathy from stable hyperthyroidism.

The source material, RNA transcripts, was used to amplify TCR beta CDR3 regions. Primed by the HTBI set, a first-round RT-PCR was run on the TCR CDR3. TCRdb re-called the multiplex PCR reads through MiXCR, storing one row per CDR3 protein. Counted here are more than 600,000 distinct CDR3 sequences, 16% occurring once; the ten biggest clones make up under 8.5%. In its sample, this clonotype was seen a few times. As yet, its antigen is unknown. Sequencing was done on a sample of blood. This clonotype was sampled from a man aged 18 to 29 with Graves' hyperthyroidism.

CDR3 protein: CSARQLKNTEAFF. In nucleotides, the CDR3 is TGCAGTGCGAGGCAACTAAAGAACACTGAAGCTTTCTTT. This chain connects TRBV20-1 to TRBJ1-1; D is unclear. The CDR3 totals 13 residues. Germline V gene lookup returns CDR1 DFQATT and CDR2 SNEGSKA (reference sequence). V was shortened by 6 bases and J by 1 base, with 12 bases between the two germline ends.